The present entry profiles one TCR beta chain with its context. The entry originates in a study of blood T cell repertoires in COVID-19. TCRdb keeps only in-frame clones here, not all; method: immunoSEQ multiplex PCR. Among 250,000 to 350,000 clones listed, around 88% were seen once. The receptor was derived from a woman younger than 45 who had recovered from COVID-19. Sequenced sample: peripheral blood.

For the CDR3, the DNA is TGTGCCAGCAGTTTTATATCCGGGACAGGGAATAATAGCAATCAGCCCCAGCATTTT. It is translated as CASSFISGTGNNSNQPQHF. The chain couples TRBV27 to TRBJ1-5, with TRBD1 identical over 9 bases. The CDR3 runs 19 residues. V trimming: 3 bases; J trimming: 0 bases; junction bases outside the gene matches: 12. Germline CDR1 is MNHEY and CDR2 is SMNVEV (reference sequence).